This T cell receptor beta chain was identified in a study of immune cell composition in non-small cell lung cancer. Findings and limits, study-wide: Tumour TCR-beta clonality was not significantly tied to smoking pack-years. Around four fifths of squamous and under 35% of adenocarcinoma cases had tumour-associated clones >0.5%.

Method: immunoSEQ multiplex PCR; TCRdb's copy keeps in-frame clones and lacks some. Altogether 13,000 or so clones are present, about 70% being singletons, with the ten largest covering 14%. As regards this clone: Its target is unknown.

Germline trimming cut 2 bases from V and 5 bases from J; bases unmatched to any gene: 7. Germline CDR1 reads SGHRS; CDR2 reads YFSETQ. The CDR3 is 16 residues long. Sample: lung tumor tissue. This receptor was obtained from a human donor with non-small cell lung cancer. The chain couples TRBV5-1 to TRBJ2-3; 11 nucleotides match TRBD1. The CDR3 protein is CASSFPGQGEKDTQYF. The CDR3 DNA sequence: TGCGCCAGCAGCTTCCCGGGACAGGGGGAGAAAGATACGCAGTATTTT.